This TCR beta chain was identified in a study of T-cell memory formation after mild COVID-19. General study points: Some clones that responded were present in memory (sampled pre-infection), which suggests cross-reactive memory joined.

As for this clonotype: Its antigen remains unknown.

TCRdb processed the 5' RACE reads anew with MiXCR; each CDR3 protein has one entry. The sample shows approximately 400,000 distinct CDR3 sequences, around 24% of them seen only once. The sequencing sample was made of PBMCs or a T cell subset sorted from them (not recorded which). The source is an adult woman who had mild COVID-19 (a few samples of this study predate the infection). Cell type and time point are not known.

CDR3 nucleotides: TGTGCCAGCAGCATGCTGAGCGGGAGGGCCACAGAGACCCAGTACTTC. Translating gives CASSMLSGRATETQYF. The rearrangement links TRBV7-9 to TRBJ2-5; TRBD2 agrees at 10 bases. V lost 5 bases to trimming and J lost 4 bases; unmatched junction nucleotides: 10. This CDR3 comprises 16 residues. Germline values: CDR1 SEHNR, CDR2 FQNEAQ (reference sequence).